The 10 T cell receptor beta chains reported below all come from one sample, sequenced in a study of PD-1 blockade in classical Hodgkin lymphoma. Measured with immunoSEQ multiplex PCR; TCRdb has only the in-frame clones, and not every one. Found here are around 40,000 clones, over 75% of them singletons; the top ten hold around an eighth. In every patient, relapse followed autologous stem cell transplantation, while exposure to brentuximab vedotin differed. The specimen was peripheral blood mononuclear cells (PBMCs), collected at baseline. The receptor source for this set is a human donor with classical Hodgkin lymphoma.

The chain recombines TRBV9 with TRBJ2-3; tentatively, D is TRBD2 (6 bases). The CDR3 consists of 14 residues. Germline lookup yields CDR1 SGDLS and CDR2 YYNGEE. V lost 4 bases and J lost 2, with 11 bases in between. The CDR3 loop is CASSLSGDTDTQYF. CDR3 DNA: TGTGCCAGCAGCTTATCGGGAGACACAGATACGCAGTATTTT.

The chain employs TRBV7-2 and TRBJ1-6, with 7 nucleotides matching TRBD1. The CDR3 loop spans 16 amino acids. With 5 bases clipped from V and 8 bases from J, the junction kept 12 bases outside the gene matches. Germline values: CDR1 SGHTA, CDR2 FQGNSA. CDR3 in DNA: TGTGCCAGCAGCCTTCAGGGGGGACGGGGGTATTCACCCCTCCACTTT. Its protein product is CASSLQGGRGYSPLHF.

This clone is a singleton in its sample. This chain links TRBV29-1 with TRBJ2-3; perhaps TRBD1 as D (5 bases). The CDR3 loop spans 14 amino acids. With 6 bases removed from V and 2 bases from J, the gap between germline ends came to 15 bases. Germline CDR1 reads SQVTM; CDR2 reads ANQGSEA. CDR3 DNA: TGCAGCGTGACAGTCCCAATACACACAGATACGCAGTATTTT. Amino acid sequence: CSVTVPIHTDTQYF.

The rearrangement links TRBV5-6 to TRBJ1-2; TRBD1 matches 9 bases. This CDR3 has 15 amino acids. Germline values: CDR1 SGHDT, CDR2 YYEEEE. V was pared by 0 bases and J by 6 bases, with 6 bases of the junction left unmatched. The CDR3: CASSLDRGRLNGYTF. CDR3 sequence (DNA): TGTGCCAGCAGCTTGGACAGGGGGCGCTTGAATGGCTACACCTTC.

The V gene is TRBV7-9, the J gene TRBJ2-7; possibly TRBD1 or TRBD2 for D (5 bases each). There are 15 residues in the CDR3. V dropped 5 bases and J dropped 1 base, with 15 bases sitting between them. Germline CDR1 reads SEHNR; CDR2 reads FQNEAQ (reference sequence). The CDR3 loop is CASSLSRDGSYEQYF. The DNA for the CDR3 is TGTGCCAGCAGCCTAAGCCGGGACGGATCCTACGAGCAGTACTTC. Combining the CDR3 with reference TRBV7-9 and TRBJ2-7 gives the whole variable domain DTGVSQNPRHKITKRGQNVTFRCDPISEHNRLYWYRQTLGQGPEFLTYFQNEAQLEKSRLLSDRFSAERPKGSFSTLEIQRTEQGDSAMYLCASSLSRDGSYEQYFGPGTRLTVT.

The chain has TRBV21-1 and TRBJ1-6; the table's D call, TRBD1, was not checked against the DNA. TRBV21-1 is described as a pseudogene. This CDR3 contains 23 residues. The CDR3 sequence is CASSKGGTLPRTGEPSYNSPLHF. In DNA, the CDR3 is TGTGCCAGCAGCAAAGGAGGAACCCTCCCCAGGACAGGGGAGCCCTCCTATAATTCACCCCTCCACTTT.

A few counts support this clone. The V and J genes are TRBV28 and TRBJ2-7; 11 nucleotides line up with TRBD2. CDR3 length: 16 residues. Germline V CDR1 and CDR2: MDHEN, SYDVKM. V shed 6 bases and J 4 bases; nucleotides not matched to a gene: 11. CDR3 nucleotides: TGTGCCAGCAGCTCTAGCGGGGGGCCAAGGCCATACGAGCAGTACTTC. Its protein is CASSSSGGPRPYEQYF.

The chain links TRBV18 to TRBJ1-6; D gene uncertain. The CDR3 loop spans 15 amino acids. Germline-derived CDR1 and CDR2 are KGHSH and LQKENI. Trimming removed 2 bases from V and 3 bases from J, with 8 bases in between. CDR3 sequence reads: CASSPTDFYNSPLHF. The CDR3 bases are TGTGCCAGCTCACCAACCGATTTCTATAATTCACCCCTCCACTTT.

The V gene is TRBV5-4, the J gene TRBJ1-5; D gene unclear. Germline assignment: CDR1 SGHNT and CDR2 YYREEE (reference sequence). V gave up 0 bases and J gave up 1 base, with 14 bases separating them. The CDR3 has 17 amino acids. The CDR3 region is CASSLGGGVGSNQPQHF. The CDR3 DNA reads TGTGCCAGCAGCTTGGGGGGTGGGGTCGGAAGCAATCAGCCCCAGCATTTT.

This clone was seen more than once but under ten times. The rearrangement uses TRBV27 and TRBJ2-7; D perhaps matches TRBD1 (5 bases). V was pared by 5 bases and J by 5 bases, with 16 bases between. Per germline, CDR1 MNHEY and CDR2 SMNVEV (reference sequence). This CDR3 spans 14 amino acids. The CDR3 sequence: CASSPTTQGHEQYF. The CDR3 bases are TGTGCCAGCAGTCCTACGACCCAGGGCCACGAGCAGTACTTC.